Below are 24 T cell receptor beta chains sequenced from a single sample in a study of blood T cell repertoires in COVID-19. Some clones are missing from TCRdb's copy, which holds only in-frame ones; the method was immunoSEQ multiplex PCR. The profile shows 150,000 to 160,000 clones, 75% to 90% of them singletons. Sequenced sample: peripheral blood. These receptors originate from a woman aged 40 to 55 with acute or convalescent COVID-19.

This chain links TRBV19 with TRBJ2-4; 10 bases line up with TRBD1. Germline trimming cut 5 bases from V and 7 bases from J; bases unmatched to any gene: 14. Germline values: CDR1 LNHDA, CDR2 SQIVND (reference sequence). The CDR3 is 17 amino acids. CDR3 region: CASSPRLLRDRGNIQYF. For the CDR3, the DNA is TGTGCCAGTAGTCCTCGGCTCCTCCGGGACAGGGGCAACATTCAGTACTTC.

This clone has just one count. This chain links TRBV28 with TRBJ2-4; no reliable D call. The ends were cut back, 2 bases at V and 2 bases at J, with 13 bases in the middle. Germline V gene sequence: CDR1 MDHEN, CDR2 SYDVKM. The CDR3 is 16 amino acids. CDR3 nucleotide sequence: TGTGCCAGCAGTTTAAGTCCGACTTGGACCAAAAACATTCAGTACTTC. Its translation is CASSLSPTWTKNIQYF.

The genes are TRBV11-2 and TRBJ2-2; maybe TRBD2 (6 bases). Trimming cost V 0 bases and J 0 bases, with 14 bases left between them. The V gene's germline CDR1 is SGHAT and CDR2 FQNNGV. The CDR3 covers 18 residues. The CDR3 region is CASSLDEEDYTNTGELFF. CDR3 coding DNA: TGTGCCAGCAGCTTAGATGAGGAGGACTATACGAACACCGGGGAGCTGTTTTTT.

This chain links TRBV7-8 with TRBJ2-5; possible D gene TRBD2, 5 bases. The V end lost 2 bases, the J end lost 2 bases, and 15 bases lay between the germline ends. Germline CDR1 and CDR2: SGHVS and FQNEAQ. This CDR3 spans 16 amino acids. This CDR3 is CASSLFRSGNQETQYF. The CDR3 DNA sequence: TGTGCCAGCAGCTTATTCAGGTCGGGGAATCAAGAGACCCAGTACTTC.

The V gene is TRBV10-2, the J gene TRBJ1-6, with D perhaps TRBD1 (5 bases). The germline V gene encodes CDR1 WSHSY and CDR2 SAAADI. This CDR3 is 13 amino acids long. With 7 bases removed from V and 9 bases from J, the gap between germline ends came to 13 bases. The CDR3 DNA reads as TGCGCCAGCACCCAGGGCTGGGGTTCACCCCTCCACTTT. Translated, it gives CASTQGWGSPLHF.

V and J are TRBV2 and TRBJ1-4; TRBD1 is a possible D gene (6 bases). The length of the CDR3 is 15 residues. CDR1 is SNHLY and CDR2 is FYNNEI in the germline V gene. Between the trimmed V and J ends, which lost 3 bases and 7 bases, there was a span of 15 bases. CDR3 sequence reads: CASSDPGVDPEKLFF. In nucleotides, the CDR3 is TGTGCCAGCAGTGACCCAGGGGTTGATCCTGAAAAACTGTTTTTT.

The chain couples TRBV28 to TRBJ1-1; 7 bases map to TRBD1. The CDR3 loop spans 15 amino acids. Trimming removed 4 bases from V and 5 bases from J; junction bases left unmatched: 10. Germline lookup yields CDR1 MDHEN and CDR2 SYDVKM. DNA for the CDR3: TGTGCCAGCAGTTCTTCCTCGACAGGGAAGACTGAAGCTTTCTTT. Protein: CASSSSSTGKTEAFF.

This clone was observed a few times. This chain joins TRBV27 and TRBJ2-6; 10 bases match TRBD1. The ends lost 3 bases at V and 1 base at J; junction bases unmatched: 6. Germline assignment: CDR1 MNHEY and CDR2 SMNVEV (reference sequence). This CDR3 is built from 18 residues. The CDR3 reads CASSFKGQGTSGANVLTF. CDR3 sequence (DNA): TGTGCCAGCAGTTTTAAGGGACAGGGGACTTCTGGGGCCAACGTCCTGACTTTC.

The V gene is TRBV7-2, the J gene TRBJ1-2; D gene unclear. The CDR3 runs 13 residues. Per the germline V gene, CDR1 is SGHTA and CDR2 is FQGNSA. Trimming removed 0 bases at V and 4 bases at J, with 6 bases between. For the CDR3, the DNA is TGTGCCAGCAGCTTAGCTCTGTCCTATGGCTACACCTTC. It is translated as CASSLALSYGYTF.

The genes are TRBV11-2 and TRBJ2-7; D possibly corresponds to TRBD1 (5 bases). Germline values: CDR1 SGHAT, CDR2 FQNNGV. Trimming stripped 4 bases from V and 2 bases from J, with 12 bases between. The CDR3 is 14 residues long. CDR3 DNA: TGTGCCAGCAGCTCTAGACAGTTAACCTACGAGCAGTACTTC. Translated, it gives CASSSRQLTYEQYF. Full variable domain (remainder filled in from reference TRBV11-2 and TRBJ2-7): EAGVAQSPRYKIIEKRQSVAFWCNPISGHATLYWYQQILGQGPKLLIQFQNNGVVDDSQLPKDRFSAERLKGVDSTLKIQPAKLEDSAVYLCASSSRQLTYEQYFGPGTRLTVT.

The V gene is TRBV28, the J gene TRBJ1-2, with 7 bases aligning to TRBD1. J gave up 4 bases and V 2 bases, and 1 base lay outside the gene matches. The CDR3 contains 13 residues. From germline, CDR1 is MDHEN and CDR2 SYDVKM. CDR3 in amino acids: CASSLRGPYGYTF. In nucleotides, the CDR3 is TGTGCCAGCAGTTTAAGGGGGCCCTATGGCTACACCTTC.

V is TRBV7-3 and J is TRBJ2-2; no firm D call. CDR1 and CDR2 from the germline V gene are SGHTA and FQGTGA. The CDR3 contains 14 residues. V was clipped by 6 bases and J by 6 bases, with 14 bases between them. As DNA, the CDR3 is TGTGCCAGCAGTCCCGGCGCCAGGTCCGGGGAGCTGTTTTTT. It specifies CASSPGARSGELFF.

The chain is built from TRBV30 and TRBJ1-1; 8 nucleotides line up with TRBD1. The CDR3 contains 14 residues. V dropped 4 bases and J dropped 1; count of bases not matched to a gene: 5. CDR1 and CDR2 from the germline V gene are GTSNPN and SVGIG (reference sequence). CDR3 bases: TGTGCCTGGATCCGGGACAGGAAGAACACTGAAGCTTTCTTT. Protein product: CAWIRDRKNTEAFF.

This clone was detected only once. The chain uses TRBV15 and TRBJ1-1, with D possibly matching TRBD1 (6 bases). CDR1 LNHNV and CDR2 YYDKDF come from the germline V gene (reference sequence). The V gene lost 0 bases and the J gene lost 1 base, with 18 bases spanning the gap. This CDR3 comprises 18 residues. CDR3 protein: CATSRDLSLTGKNTEAFF. Written as DNA, the CDR3 is TGTGCCACCAGCAGAGATCTCTCCCTGACAGGAAAGAACACTGAAGCTTTCTTT.

The V and J genes are TRBV3-1 (or the pseudogene TRBV3-2) and TRBJ2-3; the match to TRBD2 covers 12 bases. There are 17 residues in the CDR3. J was trimmed by 8 bases and V by 0 bases; bases with no gene match: 9. The germline CDR1 and CDR2 sequences are LGHDT and YNNKEL (reference sequence). This CDR3 reads CASSQDLLAGGPGTQYF. CDR3 nucleotides: TGTGCCAGCAGCCAAGATCTGCTAGCGGGAGGGCCGGGTACGCAGTATTTT.

This clone appeared a single time. The gene calls are TRBV27 and TRBJ2-1; 14 nucleotides line up with TRBD2. Germline values: CDR1 MNHEY, CDR2 SMNVEV (reference sequence). Germline trimming cut 3 bases from V and 3 bases from J; bases unmatched to any gene: 13. The CDR3 covers 20 residues. The CDR3 DNA is TGTGCCAGCAGTTTTCGCCCCCCGGGACTAGCGGGAGTTAACTACAATGAGCAGTTCTTC. Translated: CASSFRPPGLAGVNYNEQFF.

This clone appeared a few times. The chain couples TRBV6-4 to TRBJ2-7; D is perhaps TRBD2 (5 bases). CDR3 length equals 13 residues. CDR1 MRHNA and CDR2 SNTAGT come from the germline V gene. V gave up 4 bases and J gave up 12 bases, with 19 bases separating them. The CDR3: CASSVEAERTLYF. The CDR3 nucleotides read TGTGCCAGCAGTGTTGAAGCCGAGCGGACCCTGTACTTC.

The J gene is TRBJ2-1, the V gene TRBV19; TRBD2 agrees at 7 bases. The CDR3 runs to 15 residues. Germline V gene lookup returns CDR1 LNHDA and CDR2 SQIVND (reference sequence). Trimming at V came to 4 bases and at J to 0 bases, leaving 3 bases not matched to a gene. The CDR3 region is CASSTTSVSYNEQFF. The CDR3 bases are TGTGCCAGTAGTACTACTAGCGTCTCCTACAATGAGCAGTTCTTC.

This clone was seen once. One end of the junction fails to match germline, which may point to a read error. The chain combines TRBV7-4 with TRBJ2-2; 7 bases match TRBD1. The germline V gene encodes CDR1 SGHVT and CDR2 SQSDAQ. There are 16 residues in the CDR3. CDR3 sequence reads: CASSSQEKQGYRGAVF. In nucleotides, the CDR3 is TGTGCCAGCAGCTCACAAGAAAAACAGGGGTACCGGGGAGCTGTTTTT. Full variable domain (missing parts from reference TRBV7-4 and TRBJ2-2): GAGVSQSPRYKVAKRGRDVALRCDSISGHVTLYWYRQTLGQGSEVLTYSQSDAQRDKSGRPSGRFSAERPERSVSTLKIQRTEQGDSAVYLCASSSQEKQGYRGAVFGEGSRLTVL.

The gene calls are TRBV7-2 and TRBJ1-4, with 9 bases lining up with TRBD1. The length of the CDR3 is 14 residues. The V gene's germline CDR1 is SGHTA and CDR2 FQGNSA. Trimming took 1 base from V and 10 from J; bases not matched to a gene: 4. CDR3 sequence: CASSLGGQGVKLFF. The CDR3 bases are TGTGCCAGCAGCTTAGGGGGACAGGGAGTAAAACTGTTTTTT.

J is TRBJ1-5 and V is TRBV19; no clear D gene. Trimming removed 4 bases at V and 1 base at J, with 20 bases between. Germline V gene data show CDR1 as LNHDA and CDR2 as SQIVND (reference sequence). The CDR3 spans 18 residues. CDR3 bases: TGTGCCAGTAGTACTCTATTCCATCGAGGAAAGAGCAATCAGCCCCAGCATTTT. Translation gives CASSTLFHRGKSNQPQHF.

The chain joins TRBV5-4 to TRBJ2-7; maybe TRBD2 (7 bases). The CDR3 consists of 15 residues. CDR1 and CDR2 from the germline V gene are SGHNT and YYREEE (reference sequence). The V end lost 6 bases, the J end lost 0 bases, and 16 bases lay between the germline ends. Written as DNA, the CDR3 is TGTGCCAGCACCAATGGGGGGGGCGCCTCCTACGAGCAGTACTTC. Its protein is CASTNGGGASYEQYF.

The chain carries TRBV30 and TRBJ1-4, with 8 bases identical to TRBD1. V gave up 2 bases and J gave up 3 bases; unmatched junction bases: 5. Germline CDR1 is GTSNPN and CDR2 is SVGIG (reference sequence). CDR3 length: 15 amino acids. The CDR3 bases are TGTGCCTGGAGTCCTATGACAGGGGCTAATGAAAAACTGTTTTTT. Its translation: CAWSPMTGANEKLFF.

V gene TRBV6-5 combines with J gene TRBJ1-1; D gene unclear. Germline CDR1 reads MNHEY; CDR2 reads SVGAGI. The CDR3 has 15 residues. Trimming cost V 0 bases and J 2 bases, with 10 bases left between them. CDR3 amino acids: CASSYSGFGNTEAFF. CDR3 sequence (DNA): TGTGCCAGCAGTTACTCCGGGTTCGGAAACACTGAAGCTTTCTTT.